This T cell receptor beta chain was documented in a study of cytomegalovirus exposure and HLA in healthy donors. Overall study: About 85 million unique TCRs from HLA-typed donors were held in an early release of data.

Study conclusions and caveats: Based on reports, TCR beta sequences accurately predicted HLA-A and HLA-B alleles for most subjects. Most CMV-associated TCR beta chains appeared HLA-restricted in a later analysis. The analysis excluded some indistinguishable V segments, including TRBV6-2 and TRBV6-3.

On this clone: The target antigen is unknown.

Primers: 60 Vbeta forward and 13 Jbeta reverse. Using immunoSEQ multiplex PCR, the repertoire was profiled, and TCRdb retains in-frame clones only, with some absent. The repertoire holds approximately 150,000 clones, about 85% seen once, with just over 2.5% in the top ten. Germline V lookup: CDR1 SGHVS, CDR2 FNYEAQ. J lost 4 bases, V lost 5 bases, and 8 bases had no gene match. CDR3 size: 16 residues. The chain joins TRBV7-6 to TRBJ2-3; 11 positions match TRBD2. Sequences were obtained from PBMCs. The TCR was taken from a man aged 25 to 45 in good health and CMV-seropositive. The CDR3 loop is CASSTSSGRFPDTQYF. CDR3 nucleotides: TGTGCCAGCAGCACCTCTAGCGGGAGGTTTCCAGATACGCAGTATTTT.